This T cell receptor (beta chain) emerged from a study of blood T cell repertoires in COVID-19. Study-wide context: Some COVID-19 samples were acute and others convalescent; all came from the United States, Italy and Spain.

Allocation to cohorts depended on clinical history reported by the participants. All recovered Cohort 3 donors got two negative PCRs, got clearance, or saw symptom resolution. Germline V lookup: CDR1 MDHEN, CDR2 SYDVKM. The V and J ends lost 7 bases and 4 bases respectively, with 10 bases between them. The CDR3 covers 12 residues. There are a few counts of this clone. Using immunoSEQ multiplex PCR, the repertoire was profiled, and TCRdb retains in-frame clones only, with some absent. The table records over 250,000 clones, 88% of them present only once. The chain uses TRBV28 and TRBJ1-2; D gene unclear. This receptor was identified in a woman in her thirties who had recovered from COVID-19. Sequencing was carried out using PBMCs or T cells enriched from blood (not recorded which). This CDR3 reads CASKRAGYGYTF. CDR3 nucleotides: TGTGCCAGCAAGCGGGCGGGCTATGGCTACACCTTC.